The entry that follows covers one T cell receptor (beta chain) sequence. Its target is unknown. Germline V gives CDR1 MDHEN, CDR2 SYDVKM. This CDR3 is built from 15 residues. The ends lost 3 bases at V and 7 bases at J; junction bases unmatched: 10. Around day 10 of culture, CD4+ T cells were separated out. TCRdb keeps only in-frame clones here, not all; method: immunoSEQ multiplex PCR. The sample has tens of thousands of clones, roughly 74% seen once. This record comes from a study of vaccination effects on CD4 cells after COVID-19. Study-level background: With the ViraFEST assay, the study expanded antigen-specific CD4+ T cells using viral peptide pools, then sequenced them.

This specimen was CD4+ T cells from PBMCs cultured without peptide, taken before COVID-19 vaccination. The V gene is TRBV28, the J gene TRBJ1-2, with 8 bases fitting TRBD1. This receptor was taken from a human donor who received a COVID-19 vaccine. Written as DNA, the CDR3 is TGTGCCAGCAGTTTCGGGGACAGGTCCCGCTTTGGCTACACCTTC. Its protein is CASSFGDRSRFGYTF.